This T cell receptor (beta chain) was sequenced for a study of cytomegalovirus exposure and HLA in healthy donors (TCRdb year 2017). Study-level background: In an earlier analysis of some 550 of the donors, less than 350 Gb of sequence data and 90 million to 120 million unique TCR beta sequences from 150 million to 200 million T cells were reported. Roughly 300 gigabases of sequencing data and approximately 93 million unique TCR sequences were included in an early release covering around 600 HLA-typed donors. Of the roughly 430 genotyped donors, over 65% fell in the genetic ancestry cluster associated with self-reported Caucasian donors. The study aimed to test whether cataloging public T cell receptors could reveal signatures of past pathogen exposure. The T cell repertoires of several hundred subjects were profiled by immunosequencing and related to cytomegalovirus serostatus. Besides the first cohort of hundreds of subjects, a separate validation cohort made up of around 120 different subjects was used. The study combined high-throughput TCR immunosequencing, statistical association of individual TCRs with disease status, and machine learning to predict cytomegalovirus infection status. A later analysis re-examined previously published TCR beta repertoires from just over 650 donors and added high-resolution HLA genotyping to investigate patterns of TCR occurrence. Rather than using new phenotypic data, the later analysis identified candidate immune exposures from TCR beta sequences and from how often those sequences occurred across donors. An earlier analysis of 587 of the donors applied high-throughput TCR beta sequencing to assess whether each TCR beta V gene segment acted as functional or pseudogenic. Donor age, sex, ethnicity and CMV serostatus were compiled alongside the repertoire data. A later genetic analysis used genome-wide SNP genotypes for 398 of the 666 donors, treating that subset as a discovery cohort. Every discovery cohort repertoire had been produced on one sequencing platform. Class I and class II HLA loci were covered by the typing at four-digit resolution. Typing coverage varied by locus: roughly 629-630 donors for A, B, C, DRB1 and DQB1; 522 for DQA1; around 570 for DPA1; approximately 490 for DPB1. Several DR-DQ haplotypes were handled as single units for association and clustering because linkage in the cohort was strong. Across 300 to 500 genotyped donors of the cohort, an average of about 240,000 unique TCR beta nucleotide sequences per donor were sequenced, and 15% to 20% of those sequences were non-productive. Broad study findings and their caveats: The study gave a list of 150 to 200 TCR beta chains associated with cytomegalovirus. According to a later analysis, parvovirus B19, influenza, CMV and Epstein-Barr virus appeared linked to several top co-occurrence clusters. The classifier was reported to diagnose cytomegalovirus status with high specificity and sensitivity in both the original and validation cohorts. A later analysis found that most CMV-associated TCR beta chains appeared HLA-restricted, with HLA associations seemingly driven largely by CMV exposure. The only immune exposure information available for the cohort was CMV serostatus. Across donors, most TCR sequences were observed very rarely, whereas some public TCRs were present in many individuals. The sequencing pipeline was judged likely to have produced a cluster of highly shared sequence variants as a technical artifact. HLA typing was unavailable for some donors at each locus, so association tests used only the typed subset. In a later genetic analysis, a missense DCLRE1C variant was associated with V-gene and J-gene trimming of TCR beta chains, and the association was replicated in an independent cohort. A later analysis found that HLA-associated TCR beta chains were more clonally expanded and had lower generation probabilities than equally common non-associated chains. According to a later analysis, TCR association rates differed among HLA loci, with DRB1 alleles showing the most associated TCRs and HLA-C alleles showing the fewest. The earlier analysis of approximately 560 of the donors excluded over 15 rarely observed V segments, including chromosome 9 orphons, because counts were too low. According to the authors, the approach could potentially be generalized to other disease states and immunological phenotypes. A further reported finding was that TCR beta sequences accurately predicted the HLA-A and HLA-B alleles for most subjects in the first cohort. Correlated functional status among segregating V segments might be attributable to linkage disequilibrium, but an unknown experimental factor could not be ruled out. Some IMGT-functional V segments, including TRBV6-2 and TRBV6-3, could not be distinguished by the 87-base-pair reads and were therefore excluded. At a false discovery rate of 0.05, a later analysis linked under 20,000 TCR beta sequences to specific HLA alleles. In this cohort, only TCR beta chains were sequenced, and detectable features were limited by the absence of alpha or paired-chain data. Compared with the roughly 720-donor mean, donors in an Asian-associated ancestry cluster had fewer N-insertions in productive TCRs, according to a later genetic analysis. When HLA alleles, especially DR and DQ, strongly co-occurred, attributing TCR associations to individual alleles was difficult. In vitro tests confirmed that a few of the cytomegalovirus-associated TCR beta chains recognize cytomegalovirus antigens. Sequencing depth was assumed to be roughly uniform across donors in the presence/absence analyses, though that assumption may not hold. Broadly in line with IMGT annotations, most TCR beta V segments showed up in productive rearrangements about 87% or about 30% of the time in an earlier analysis of around 550 of the donors.

Library prep was done by the immunoSEQ multiplex PCR assay. For the multiplex PCR, a mixture combining 60 forward primers for TCR Vbeta segments and 13 reverse primers for TCR Jbeta segments was used. The CDR3 region of rearranged TCR beta genes was amplified from genomic DNA with a multiplex PCR assay. The Illumina HiSeq System was used to sequence the amplified TCR beta libraries as 87-base-pair reads. The paper's data handling went like this. Across the 500 to 750 repertoires, a later analysis counted about 81 million unique TCR beta chains, roughly 11 million of which were shared by at least two donors. Raw reads were error-corrected and collapsed into unique sequences by a nearest-neighbor algorithm in which closely related sequences were merged to remove PCR and sequencing errors. Alignment of CDR3 sequences to IMGT reference sequences was used to assign V, D and J gene segments. For a sequence to be retained, at least a six-nucleotide match to both a V gene segment and a J gene segment was required. A rearrangement was called productive if the CDR3 had no stop codons and remained in frame with V and J, and every other rearrangement was called non-productive. CDR3 was defined according to IMGT convention as the region running from the second conserved V-encoded cysteine to the conserved J-encoded phenylalanine. The earlier analysis of about 570 of the donors excluded any sequence lacking an unambiguous match to a single V gene segment. An earlier analysis of almost 600 of the donors classified V segments as functional when productive rearrangements were above 56.7% and as segregating when the standard deviation between donors was above 5%. A statistical classification framework was built for diagnosing cytomegalovirus status from the catalog of TCR beta chain sequences. In a later analysis, TCR nucleotide sequences were compared against IMGT/GENE-DB human TR gene sequences so that V and J genes could be assigned. A later analysis assigned CDR3 sequences and most-parsimonious VDJ recombination scenarios with the TCRdist pipeline. A later analysis defined each TCR beta chain by its CDR3 amino acid sequence plus V-gene family, and excluded reads lacking a unique V-gene family. To address suspected cross-contamination and a sequencing artifact, a later analysis removed 592 highly shared, low-generation-probability nucleotide sequences. For each public chain, a later analysis derived a clonal expansion index from normalized ranks of inferred template counts within each repertoire. In a later analysis, generation probabilities were computed using a VDJ recombination model fitted to out-of-frame rearrangements, and the results were checked against IGoR. In a later analysis, hypergeometric tests were used to score TCR-TCR, TCR-HLA and TCR-CMV co-occurrence, with a repertoire-size bias correction applied to TCR pairs. In a later analysis, false discovery rates were estimated by permuting HLA or CMV assignments 20 times. In a later analysis, co-occurring TCRs were grouped with DBSCAN, and TCRdist sequence similarity was added when clustering was performed within HLA-allele-positive subsets. Repertoires with fewer than 30,000 or more than 120,000 public chains, plus five repertoires with anomalous nucleotide sharing, were excluded from co-occurrence clustering. Entries here come from immuneACCESS through TCRdb and include only in-frame sequences with V and J called. Some clones fail to appear in such tables; in the studies checked, an unresolved V gene covers under half of the shortfall, and the cause of the remainder is unknown. The D gene and trimming were derived from the DNA, and the V and J assignments and clone size from that table. Here the sample has about 140,000 clones; 70% to 85% occur a single time. The ten top clones hold more than 4% of the sample.

The cohort was made up of several hundred healthy bone marrow donors. At the time of sampling, every cohort member was nominally healthy, though immune exposures that went unrecorded were likely present. The donor tested CMV seropositive and was one of the 289 seropositive cohort members. A peripheral blood sample was collected from each donor, and TCR beta sequencing was performed on peripheral blood mononuclear cells. Genomic DNA extraction from the blood cell samples was performed with the Qiagen DNeasy Blood Extraction Kit. Comment on this clone: The clone's antigen remains unknown. No base-level quality is on record; no much larger clone is a single base apart.

Via the germline V gene, CDR1 is LGHNA and CDR2 YSLEER. Including the terminal cysteine and phenylalanine, the CDR3 comprises 15 residues. Only the CDR3 DNA is retained, 45 bases long and in frame from the first base. V ends up 1 base short and J 5 bases short, with an unmatched junction base count of 4. Sequenced: PBMCs. The clonotype originates from a man in his forties in good health and CMV-seropositive. Recombination connected TRBV4-3 to TRBJ1-5; TRBD1 aligns with 8 central bases. CDR3 sequence: CASSQGTGNYQPQHF. The nucleotide sequence reads TGCGCCAGCAGCCAAGGGACAGGGAACTATCAGCCCCAGCATTTT.